These 30 T cell receptor beta chains were sequenced from one sample in a study of T cells in Graves' hyperthyroidism and ophthalmopathy. Researchers took RNA transcripts and amplified the TCR beta CDR3 regions from them. The HTBI primer set served for first-round RT-PCR of the TCR CDR3. MiXCR was run by TCRdb on the multiplex PCR reads, yielding one entry per CDR3 protein. The repertoire consists of about 500,000 distinct CDR3 sequences, with approximately 15% occurring once and the leading ten covering over 15%. Sequenced sample: blood. These receptors were taken from a woman aged 18-30 years with Graves' hyperthyroidism.

The chain has TRBV6-5 and TRBJ2-1; D perhaps matches TRBD2 (6 bases). This CDR3 has 17 amino acids. Germline CDR1 MNHEY, CDR2 SVGAGI. V was cut by 0 bases and J by 2 bases, with 14 bases left in between. In DNA form, the CDR3 reads TGTGCCAGCAGTTACTCGTCCGGCGGGACCCCCTACAATGAGCAGTTCTTC. Translating it yields CASSYSSGGTPYNEQFF.

Turning to this clonotype: This may come from a read error, since a much larger clone is one base off. The gene calls are TRBV29-1 and TRBJ2-7; 7 bases are shared with TRBD2. Germline V gives CDR1 SQVTM, CDR2 ANQGSEA. The CDR3 sequence is 12 residues long. Trimming took 4 bases from V and 7 from J; bases not matched to a gene: 7. CDR3 in amino acids: CSVVAGEDEQYF. The CDR3 region has the DNA TGCAGCGTTGTGGCGGGAGAGGATGAGCAGTACTTC.

This clonotype was counted at least ten times. The chain recombines TRBV11-1 with TRBJ2-3; TRBD2 matches 14 bases. Germline V CDR1 and CDR2: SGHAT, FQDESV (reference sequence). Trimming cost V 5 bases and J 4 bases; bases outside gene matches: 2. The CDR3 totals 15 residues. The CDR3 sequence: CASSPGLAGADTQYF. In DNA, the CDR3 is TGTGCCAGCAGCCCGGGACTAGCGGGAGCAGATACGCAGTATTTT. Together with reference TRBV11-1 and TRBJ2-3, the CDR3 gives the full variable domain: EAEVAQSPRYKITEKSQAVAFWCDPISGHATLYWYRQILGQGPELLVQFQDESVVDDSQLPKDRFSAERLKGVDSTLKIQPAELGDSAMYLCASSPGLAGADTQYFGPGTRLTVL.

This clonotype has a count of ten or more. V is TRBV11-3 and J is TRBJ2-1, with 10 bases that match TRBD2. The CDR3 consists of 18 residues. Germline V gives CDR1 SGHNT, CDR2 YENEEA. After removal of 1 base from V and 8 bases from J, the junction contained 14 bases not matched to a gene. CDR3: CASSLAVIIAGGGYEQFF. The CDR3 DNA sequence: TGTGCCAGCAGCTTAGCCGTGATAATAGCGGGAGGAGGATATGAGCAGTTCTTC.

The CDR3: CASSPSAGAMNTEAFF. CDR3 DNA sequence: TGCGCCAGCAGCCCAAGCGCAGGGGCGATGAACACTGAAGCTTTCTTT. The chain combines TRBV4-1 with TRBJ1-1, with TRBD1 as a possible D gene (6 bases). The CDR3 is 16 residues long. Trimming removed 4 bases from V and 0 bases from J, with 15 bases in between. Germline CDR1 is MGHRA and CDR2 is YSYEKL.

This clonotype occurred many times. V usage is TRBV7-3 and J usage is TRBJ2-1; D may be TRBD1 (7 bases). The CDR3 totals 16 residues. Germline CDR1 and CDR2: SGHTA and FQGTGA. The V and J ends lost 1 base and 4 bases respectively, with 14 bases between them. This CDR3 reads CASSLSPQGGYNEQFF. CDR3 bases: TGTGCCAGCAGCTTAAGTCCCCAGGGGGGTTACAATGAGCAGTTCTTC. Variable domain in full (rest from reference TRBV7-3 and TRBJ2-1): GAGVSQTPSNKVTEKGKYVELRCDPISGHTALYWYRQSLGQGPEFLIYFQGTGAADDSGLPNDRFFAVRPEGSVSTLKIQRTERGDSAVYLCASSLSPQGGYNEQFFGPGTRLTVL.

The V and J genes are TRBV19 and TRBJ2-6; weak D call: TRBD1 (5 bases). Trimming removed 5 bases from V and 4 bases from J, with 18 bases in between. The CDR3 runs 17 residues. Germline V gene data show CDR1 as LNHDA and CDR2 as SQIVND (reference sequence). CDR3 sequence: CASSVQGAHPGANVLTF. DNA of the CDR3: TGTGCCAGTAGTGTTCAAGGGGCGCATCCCGGGGCCAACGTCCTGACTTTC.

In its sample, this clonotype was seen many times. V usage is TRBV6-5 and J usage is TRBJ1-2, with a weak D call TRBD1 (6 bases). Germline-derived CDR1 and CDR2 are MNHEY and SVGAGI. CDR3 length equals 15 residues. Trimming left V 2 bases short and J 7 bases short, with 17 bases between. The CDR3 bases are TGTGCCAGCAGTTACCTTCGGACAGTTGAACCTGGCTACACCTTC. Translating gives CASSYLRTVEPGYTF.

The table lists this clonotype with a few counts. This chain joins TRBV5-1 and TRBJ1-1; TRBD1 matches at 10 bases. The CDR3 length is 14 residues. With V trimmed by 7 bases and J by 1 base, 4 bases remained unmatched. In germline, CDR1 is SGHRS, CDR2 YFSETQ. CDR3 loop: CASERDRGNTEAFF. The CDR3 DNA follows: TGCGCCAGCGAACGGGACAGGGGGAACACTGAAGCTTTCTTT.

Many counts were recorded for this clonotype. The chain joins TRBV18 to TRBJ2-1; D gene unclear. Trimming left V 0 bases short and J 0 bases short, with 6 bases between. CDR3 size: 15 residues. Germline values: CDR1 KGHSH, CDR2 LQKENI. The CDR3 here is CASSPPEGSYNEQFF. CDR3 in DNA: TGTGCCAGCTCACCACCAGAAGGCTCCTACAATGAGCAGTTCTTC.

This clonotype was detected ten times or more. The CDR3 reads CASSNEFGYTF. Written as DNA, the CDR3 is TGCGCCAGCAGCAACGAGTTTGGCTACACCTTC. The V gene is TRBV5-1, the J gene TRBJ1-2, with no clear D. CDR1 is SGHRS, CDR2 YFSETQ, per germline. Trimming took 4 bases from V and 7 from J, leaving 8 bases between them. This CDR3 has 11 amino acids.

V gene TRBV3-1 combines with J gene TRBJ2-7; 8 bases map to TRBD1. CDR3 length: 15 amino acids. Germline CDR1 reads LGHDT; CDR2 reads YNNKEL (reference sequence). V lost 3 bases and J lost 5; bases outside the gene matches: 9. The CDR3: CASSHQGAGVHEQYF. CDR3 DNA: TGTGCCAGCAGCCATCAGGGGGCAGGGGTCCACGAGCAGTACTTC.

The CDR3 protein is CAWSSRDTGELFF. In nucleotides, the CDR3 is TGTGCCTGGAGTTCACGTGACACCGGGGAGCTGTTTTTT. The V gene is TRBV30, the J gene TRBJ2-2; D uncertain. CDR1 is GTSNPN, CDR2 SVGIG, per germline (reference sequence). Between the trimmed V and J ends, which lost 2 bases and 3 bases, there was a span of 7 bases. The CDR3 spans 13 residues.

This clonotype appeared a few times. V usage is TRBV5-4 and J usage is TRBJ2-5; the D gene could be TRBD1 or TRBD2 (5 bases each). Germline CDR1 is SGHNT and CDR2 is YYREEE (reference sequence). V was shortened by 4 bases and J by 4 bases, with 17 bases between the two germline ends. This CDR3 has 15 residues. The CDR3 region has the DNA TGTGCCAGCAGCCCTCCGGGACCCCCTAGAGAGACCCAGTACTTC. Amino acid sequence: CASSPPGPPRETQYF.

This clonotype was found once. With a much larger clone just one base away, this may be a read error. The chain links TRBV9 to TRBJ1-2; weak D call: TRBD1 (6 bases). Germline CDR1 is SGDLS and CDR2 is YYNGEE. The CDR3 covers 14 residues. The germline V and J ends were trimmed by 0 bases and 4 bases, with 10 bases remaining between them. CDR3 sequence: CASSVAGESYGYTF. In DNA form, the CDR3 reads TGTGCCAGCAGCGTAGCAGGGGAAAGCTATGGCTACACCTTC.

This clonotype has at least ten counts. V and J are TRBV3-1 and TRBJ2-1; no clear D gene. Between the trimmed V and J ends, which lost 5 bases and 6 bases, there was a span of 8 bases. This CDR3 is built from 12 residues. The germline gives CDR1 LGHDT, CDR2 YNNKEL (reference sequence). In nucleotides, the CDR3 is TGTGCCAGCAGCTTTCGAAGCAATGAGCAGTTCTTC. Its protein is CASSFRSNEQFF.

This clonotype was found a few times. A much larger clone lies a single base off, so this may be a read error. The chain has TRBV18 and TRBJ2-3; D is unresolved. The CDR3 spans 15 residues. V was cut by 2 bases and J by 4 bases, with 13 bases left in between. CDR1 and CDR2 (germline): KGHSH, LQKENI. CDR3 sequence (DNA): TGTGCCAGCTCACCAAATAGCAGACACGCAGATACGCAGTATTTT. Protein: CASSPNSRHADTQYF.

This clonotype was detected only a few times. The chain joins TRBV19 to TRBJ1-4; a weak D match, TRBD1 (5 bases). Trimming shortened V by 6 bases and J by 8 bases, and 19 bases separated the two germline ends. Germline V lookup: CDR1 LNHDA, CDR2 SQIVND (reference sequence). This CDR3 comprises 15 residues. CDR3 in DNA: TGTGCCAGTAGACAAGCCGGACGGGACGGGGAAAAACTGTTTTTT. Amino acids: CASRQAGRDGEKLFF.

This clonotype was found many times. The chain couples TRBV2 to TRBJ2-7, with TRBD2 identical over 8 bases. The CDR3 covers 14 residues. The germline gives CDR1 SNHLY, CDR2 FYNNEI. The trim removed 5 bases at V and 3 bases at J, leaving 6 bases unmatched. CDR3 coding DNA: TGTGCCAGCAGTCCCCTAGCGGGTAACTACGAGCAGTACTTC. This sequence encodes CASSPLAGNYEQYF.

This clonotype was picked up many times. This rearrangement joins TRBV27 to TRBJ2-7; 9 nucleotides align to TRBD1. This CDR3 comprises 15 residues. Germline CDR1 MNHEY, CDR2 SMNVEV (reference sequence). The trim removed 6 bases at V and 3 bases at J, leaving 9 bases unmatched. CDR3 in amino acids: CASSRGQGKSYEQYV. In DNA form, the CDR3 reads TGTGCCAGCAGCCGGGGACAGGGAAAGAGCTACGAGCAGTACGTC.

This clonotype was recorded a few times. The J gene is TRBJ2-7, the V gene TRBV6-1; D unresolved. Per the germline V gene, CDR1 is MNHNS and CDR2 is SASEGT. Trimming took 2 bases from V and 4 from J, leaving 6 bases between them. The CDR3 sequence is 12 residues long. CDR3 residues: CASSESWYEQYF. In DNA form, the CDR3 reads TGTGCCAGCAGTGAATCTTGGTACGAGCAGTACTTC.

The chain is built from TRBV5-5 and TRBJ1-3; TRBD1 might be the D (6 bases). The CDR3 extends over 17 amino acids. In germline, CDR1 is SGHKS, CDR2 YYEKEE (reference sequence). Trimming left V 4 bases short and J 0 bases short, with 17 bases between. The CDR3 coding sequence is TGTGCCAGCAGCCCCCGGACAGACCTCTTCTCTGGAAACACCATATATTTT. Protein sequence: CASSPRTDLFSGNTIYF.

This clonotype was picked up many times. The chain uses TRBV27 and TRBJ1-1, with D tentatively TRBD1 (5 bases). Between the trimmed V and J ends, which lost 8 bases and 10 bases, there was a span of 17 bases. This CDR3 has 12 residues. CDR1 is MNHEY and CDR2 is SMNVEV in the germline V gene (reference sequence). In DNA form, the CDR3 reads TGTGCCAGCTCCACCGGGACCCTCGGAGCTTTCTTT. It translates to CASSTGTLGAFF.

This clonotype showed up many times. The rearrangement uses TRBV11-2 and TRBJ2-1; 11 bases are shared with TRBD2. In germline, CDR1 is SGHAT, CDR2 FQNNGV. The CDR3 spans 15 residues. J gave up 8 bases and V 5 bases, and 8 bases lay outside the gene matches. CDR3 protein: CASSPQLAGDHEQFF. The DNA of the CDR3 is TGTGCCAGCAGCCCGCAACTAGCGGGAGACCATGAGCAGTTCTTC.

This clonotype turned up a few times. This likely comes from a read error, as the CDR3 has no conserved phenylalanine or tryptophan at its end. This rearrangement joins TRBV9 to TRBJ1-2, with a tentative D call TRBD1 (5 bases). CDR1 and CDR2 from the germline V gene are SGDLS and YYNGEE. The ends were cut back, 0 bases at V and 2 bases at J, with 14 bases in the middle. The CDR3 runs to 16 residues. Here the CDR3 DNA reads TGTGCCAGCAGCGTAGCTTCAGGGACGGCCAACTATGGCTACACCCTC. This translates into CASSVASGTANYGYTL.

The V call is TRBV6-5, the J call TRBJ1-2; the match to TRBD1 covers 9 bases. The germline V gene encodes CDR1 MNHEY and CDR2 SVGAGI. Trimming cost V 2 bases and J 5 bases; bases outside gene matches: 6. The CDR3 totals 15 residues. CDR3 DNA sequence: TGTGCCAGCAGTTACCGGGACAGGGCGTTGTATGGCTACACCTTC. The encoded protein is CASSYRDRALYGYTF.

This rearrangement joins TRBV9 to TRBJ2-1; D might be TRBD1 or TRBD2, each matching 5 bases. The CDR3 sequence is 15 residues long. CDR1 is SGDLS, CDR2 YYNGEE, per germline. With 4 bases removed from V and 5 bases from J, the gap between germline ends came to 16 bases. The CDR3 nucleotides read TGTGCCAGCAGCTCCTCCCCGGGGCCCAACAATGAGCAGTTCTTC. This encodes CASSSSPGPNNEQFF.

Only one count was recorded for this clonotype. CDR3 sequence reads: CASSLYGGVAGGPWDTQYF. The CDR3 DNA follows: TGTGCCAGCAGTTTATACGGGGGAGTAGCGGGAGGGCCTTGGGATACGCAGTATTTT. The chain uses TRBV28 and TRBJ2-3; 11 nucleotides line up with TRBD2. The CDR3 runs 19 residues. With V trimmed by 1 base and J by 6 bases, 15 bases remained unmatched. CDR1 MDHEN and CDR2 SYDVKM come from the germline V gene. The whole variable domain, remainder taken from reference TRBV28 and TRBJ2-3, is DVKVTQSSRYLVKRTGEKVFLECVQDMDHENMFWYRQDPGLGLRLIYFSYDVKMKEKGDIPEGYSVSREKKERFSLILESASTNQTSMYLCASSLYGGVAGGPWDTQYFGPGTRLTVL.

This clonotype was counted ten times or more. J is TRBJ1-2 and V is TRBV12-5; 8 nucleotides align to TRBD1. The length of the CDR3 is 15 residues. J gave up 1 base and V 6 bases, and 7 bases lay outside the gene matches. Germline V CDR1 and CDR2: LGHNT, FRNRAP. DNA for the CDR3: TGTGCTAGTGGCCTTGGACAGGGAGGTAACTATGGCTACACCTTC. The encoded protein is CASGLGQGGNYGYTF. Based on the CDR3 plus reference TRBV12-5 and TRBJ1-2, the full variable domain is DARVTQTPRHKVTEMGQEVTMRCQPILGHNTVFWYRQTMMQGLELLAYFRNRAPLDDSGMPKDRFSAEMPDATLATLKIQPSEPRDSAVYFCASGLGQGGNYGYTFGSGTRLTVV.

The chain joins TRBV29-1 to TRBJ1-2; D is uncertain. CDR1 is SQVTM and CDR2 is ANQGSEA in the germline V gene. The CDR3 is made up of 11 amino acids. Between the trimmed V and J ends, which lost 3 bases and 8 bases, there was a span of 10 bases. The DNA for the CDR3 is TGCAGCGTTGATGATTCTTGGGGCTACACCTTC. This sequence encodes CSVDDSWGYTF.